One and the same sample provided the 30 T cell receptor beta chains below, sequenced in a study of blood T cell repertoires in COVID-19. The table came from immunoSEQ multiplex PCR; TCRdb's copy has only in-frame clones and leaves some out. This sample has around 110,000 clones, with approximately 90% found just once. The specimen sequenced was peripheral blood. All receptors come from a middle-aged man with acute or convalescent COVID-19.

The chain combines TRBV11-3 with TRBJ2-1, with D hard to call. V dropped 3 bases and J dropped 5 bases, with 8 bases sitting between them. Germline assignment: CDR1 SGHNT and CDR2 YENEEA. The CDR3 runs to 13 residues. In DNA form, the CDR3 reads TGTGCCAGCAGCTTGGGCGCCCACAATGAGCAGTTCTTC. Residues: CASSLGAHNEQFF.

The gene calls are TRBV18 and TRBJ2-2; the D is unclear. CDR1 and CDR2 (germline): KGHSH, LQKENI. The CDR3 length is 15 residues. V was pared by 3 bases and J by 4 bases, with 12 bases between. CDR3 region: CASSPWSSGTGELFF. The CDR3 DNA reads as TGTGCCAGCTCACCCTGGAGTTCGGGCACCGGGGAGCTGTTTTTT.

V is TRBV29-1 and J is TRBJ2-5; 8 positions agree with TRBD1. Per the germline V gene, CDR1 is SQVTM and CDR2 is ANQGSEA. V gave up 8 bases and J gave up 5 bases; unmatched junction bases: 13. CDR3 length: 14 amino acids. The CDR3 spells CSTARTGNRETQYF. The DNA for the CDR3 is TGCAGCACCGCGAGGACAGGGAATCGGGAGACCCAGTACTTC.

The chain has TRBV29-1 and TRBJ2-1; 8 bases fit TRBD1. CDR3 length: 13 amino acids. The germline V gene has CDR1 SQVTM and CDR2 ANQGSEA. V lost 4 bases, J lost 5 bases, and 4 bases stayed unmatched. The CDR3: CSVADREHNEQFF. The CDR3 nucleotides read TGCAGCGTTGCGGACAGGGAGCACAATGAGCAGTTCTTC.

This chain connects TRBV11-2 to TRBJ2-1; D is unclear. V lost 1 base and J lost 8, with 6 bases in between. Germline assignment: CDR1 SGHAT and CDR2 FQNNGV. The CDR3 is 12 residues long. The CDR3 DNA follows: TGTGCCAGCAGCTTAGTTCGTTATGAGCAGTTCTTC. Protein: CASSLVRYEQFF. Based on the CDR3 plus reference TRBV11-2 and TRBJ2-1, the full variable domain is EAGVAQSPRYKIIEKRQSVAFWCNPISGHATLYWYQQILGQGPKLLIQFQNNGVVDDSQLPKDRFSAERLKGVDSTLKIQPAKLEDSAVYLCASSLVRYEQFFGPGTRLTVL.

The chain combines TRBV7-2 with TRBJ1-2; the match to TRBD1 covers 8 bases. With 7 bases clipped from V and 4 bases from J, the junction kept 11 bases outside the gene matches. Germline-derived CDR1 and CDR2 are SGHTA and FQGNSA. CDR3 size: 15 residues. CDR3: CASTVSQGAFYGYTF. In nucleotides, the CDR3 is TGTGCCAGCACCGTCTCCCAGGGGGCCTTCTATGGCTACACCTTC. The full variable domain, in which reference TRBV7-2 and TRBJ1-2 provide the parts outside the CDR3, is GAGVSQSPSNKVTEKGKDVELRCDPISGHTALYWYRQSLGQGLEFLIYFQGNSAPDKSGLPSDRFSAERTGGSVSTLTIQRTQQEDSAVYLCASTVSQGAFYGYTFGSGTRLTVV.

The chain carries TRBV9 and TRBJ1-1; weak D call: TRBD1 (6 bases). V lost 0 bases and J lost 4, with 13 bases in between. CDR3 size: 15 residues. Per the germline V gene, CDR1 is SGDLS and CDR2 is YYNGEE. CDR3 amino acids: CASSVGFWGPTEAFF. The CDR3 nucleotides read TGTGCCAGCAGCGTAGGGTTTTGGGGGCCCACTGAAGCTTTCTTT.

This chain joins TRBV27 and TRBJ1-4, with D unresolved. The CDR3 loop spans 12 amino acids. V was cut by 4 bases and J by 7 bases, with 7 bases left in between. CDR1 and CDR2 from the germline V gene are MNHEY and SMNVEV (reference sequence). CDR3 sequence reads: CASSSTSEKLFF. The DNA for the CDR3 is TGTGCCAGCAGTTCCACATCTGAAAAACTGTTTTTT.

This sequence joins TRBV11-3 and TRBJ2-5; 9 bases line up with TRBD2. Germline V gene lookup returns CDR1 SGHNT and CDR2 YENEEA. J lost 5 bases, V lost 5 bases, and 12 bases had no gene match. This CDR3 is 16 amino acids long. The CDR3 spells CASSLRVAGDRETQYF. As DNA, the CDR3 is TGTGCCAGCAGCCTCCGAGTAGCGGGAGATCGTGAGACCCAGTACTTC.

The chain has TRBV5-6 and TRBJ2-5, with 8 bases fitting TRBD1. Germline CDR1 is SGHDT and CDR2 is YYEEEE. V was pared by 5 bases and J by 4 bases, with 13 bases of the junction left unmatched. The CDR3 is 16 amino acids. The CDR3 DNA reads TGTGCCAGCAGTTTGAATGGACAGGGAGTTGGAGAGACCCAGTACTTC. Protein: CASSLNGQGVGETQYF. The variable domain in full, completed from reference TRBV5-6 and TRBJ2-5, reads DAGVTQSPTHLIKTRGQQVTLRCSPKSGHDTVSWYQQALGQGPQFIFQYYEEEERQRGNFPDRFSGHQFPNYSSELNVNALLLGDSALYLCASSLNGQGVGETQYFGPGTRLLVL.

This chain joins TRBV20-1 and TRBJ1-5; D is ambiguous. The V gene lost 3 bases and the J gene lost 0 bases, with 18 bases spanning the gap. Germline V gene lookup returns CDR1 DFQATT and CDR2 SNEGSKA (reference sequence). CDR3 length equals 17 residues. In DNA form, the CDR3 reads TGCAGTGCTAGTCCCCCGTCCGAGGAGTATAGCAATCAGCCCCAGCATTTT. Translating it yields CSASPPSEEYSNQPQHF.

The chain combines TRBV3-1 (or the pseudogene TRBV3-2) with TRBJ2-1, with 8 bases lining up with TRBD2. Germline CDR1 is LGHDT and CDR2 is YNNKEL (reference sequence). Unmatched junction bases numbered 8, after V lost 2 bases and J lost 8 bases. The CDR3 consists of 15 residues. The CDR3 DNA reads as TGTGCCAGCAGCCAAATAACGGGGGGGCTGGATGAGCAGTTCTTC. Residues: CASSQITGGLDEQFF.

The V call is TRBV9, the J call TRBJ2-3, with D perhaps TRBD2 (5 bases). Trimming removed 1 base from V and 5 bases from J, with 14 bases in between. Germline V lookup: CDR1 SGDLS, CDR2 YYNGEE. This CDR3 is built from 15 residues. The CDR3 reads CASSVYLAELDTQYF. The CDR3 DNA is TGTGCCAGCAGCGTATACCTAGCAGAATTAGATACGCAGTATTTT.

For this clone: The sample has other DNA sequences that encode this CDR3 too. The chain carries TRBV6-2 or TRBV6-3 and TRBJ1-5; weak D call: TRBD1 (6 bases). Trimming took 5 bases from V and 1 from J, leaving 12 bases between them. Looked up from germline, CDR1 is MNHEY and CDR2 is SVGEGT. This CDR3 has 15 amino acids. This chain's CDR3 is CASSIDRPSNQPQHF. The CDR3 nucleotides are TGTGCCAGCAGTATCGACAGGCCAAGCAATCAGCCCCAGCATTTT.

This clone was picked up one time. The rearrangement uses TRBV13 and TRBJ2-5; 7 bases are a match to TRBD2. Per the germline V gene, CDR1 is PRHDT and CDR2 is FYEKMQ (reference sequence). The V segment lost 6 bases and the J segment 3 bases; nucleotides outside the gene matches: 7. CDR3 length: 14 amino acids. As DNA, the CDR3 is TGTGCCAGCAGGGAGGGAGGGCCGGAAGAGACCCAGTACTTC. Its protein product is CASREGGPEETQYF.

This clone showed up many times. J is TRBJ2-1 and V is TRBV27; the match to TRBD2 covers 7 bases. The CDR3 has 15 residues. Germline V gives CDR1 MNHEY, CDR2 SMNVEV (reference sequence). V lost 6 bases and J lost 4; bases outside the gene matches: 9. The chain's CDR3 is CASRDGGGGYNEQFF. The CDR3 nucleotides read TGTGCCAGCAGGGATGGTGGCGGGGGTTACAATGAGCAGTTCTTC.

This rearrangement joins TRBV4-1 to TRBJ1-4; 7 bases are a match to TRBD1. This CDR3 is 16 amino acids long. Unmatched junction bases numbered 7, after V lost 1 base and J lost 5 bases. Germline CDR1 is MGHRA and CDR2 is YSYEKL. The CDR3 nucleotides read TGCGCCAGCAGCCAAGCAGAGGCAGGGGGAAATGAAAAACTGTTTTTT. Translating it yields CASSQAEAGGNEKLFF.

This clone was found once. The rearrangement uses TRBV29-1 and TRBJ1-2; weak D call: TRBD1 (5 bases). The CDR3 has 11 amino acids. V was shortened by 7 bases and J by 4 bases, with 10 bases between the two germline ends. Looked up from germline, CDR1 is SQVTM and CDR2 is ANQGSEA. CDR3 sequence (DNA): TGCAGCGATAATACAGGCTATGGCTACACCTTC. Residues: CSDNTGYGYTF.

This clone was observed a single time. The chain's CDR3 is CASSPRGSGANVLTF. In nucleotides, the CDR3 is TGTGCCAGCAGCCCGCGCGGGTCTGGGGCCAACGTCCTGACTTTC. The V call is TRBV7-9, the J call TRBJ2-6, with TRBD2 as a possible D gene (5 bases). V dropped 5 bases and J dropped 1 base, with 9 bases sitting between them. This CDR3 spans 15 amino acids. CDR1 SEHNR and CDR2 FQNEAQ come from the germline V gene (reference sequence).

The V call is TRBV12-5, the J call TRBJ1-1; no clear D. Germline lookup yields CDR1 LGHNT and CDR2 FRNRAP. Trimming removed 4 bases from V and 0 bases from J, with 12 bases in between. The CDR3 totals 15 residues. The CDR3 is CASGSSLRVNTEAFF. The CDR3 DNA reads TGTGCTAGTGGTTCATCCTTACGGGTGAACACTGAAGCTTTCTTT.

The chain carries TRBV7-9 and TRBJ2-5; TRBD1 matches at 9 bases. Trimming removed 3 bases from V and 7 bases from J; junction bases left unmatched: 3. CDR1 and CDR2 from the germline V gene are SEHNR and FQNEAQ (reference sequence). The CDR3 has 13 residues. This CDR3 reads CASSFPGQGTQYF. CDR3 nucleotide sequence: TGTGCCAGCAGCTTTCCGGGACAGGGGACCCAGTACTTC.

The rearrangement uses TRBV7-3 and TRBJ1-1, with a weak D call TRBD1 (5 bases). The germline gives CDR1 SGHTA, CDR2 FQGTGA. V was cut by 3 bases and J by 1 base, with 12 bases left in between. This CDR3 region has 15 residues. The CDR3 here is CASSFQGGGNTEAFF. CDR3 nucleotide sequence: TGTGCCAGCAGCTTCCAGGGAGGAGGGAACACTGAAGCTTTCTTT. Full variable domain (rest looked up from reference TRBV7-3 and TRBJ1-1): GAGVSQTPSNKVTEKGKYVELRCDPISGHTALYWYRQSLGQGPEFLIYFQGTGAADDSGLPNDRFFAVRPEGSVSTLKIQRTERGDSAVYLCASSFQGGGNTEAFFGQGTRLTVV.

This rearrangement joins TRBV6-5 to TRBJ2-7; TRBD2 matches at 7 bases. The CDR3 sequence is 12 residues long. V trimming: 0 bases; J trimming: 7 bases; junction bases outside the gene matches: 0. CDR1 is MNHEY and CDR2 is SVGAGI in the germline V gene. Written as DNA, the CDR3 is TGTGCCAGCAGTTACTCGGGAGGGGAGCAGTACTTC. It specifies CASSYSGGEQYF.

The V and J genes are TRBV10-2 and TRBJ2-7; maybe TRBD2 (6 bases). The germline CDR1 and CDR2 sequences are WSHSY and SAAADI. V shed 6 bases and J shed 3 bases, with 12 bases lying between them. The CDR3 extends over 13 amino acids. The chain's CDR3 is CASRNTGDYEQYF. The CDR3, as DNA: TGCGCCAGCAGAAACACGGGAGACTACGAGCAGTACTTC.

The chain combines TRBV9 with TRBJ2-5, with 9 bases lining up with TRBD1. Trimming at V came to 0 bases and at J to 5 bases, leaving 5 bases not matched to a gene. The CDR3 is made up of 15 amino acids. Germline assignment: CDR1 SGDLS and CDR2 YYNGEE. CDR3 nucleotides: TGTGCCAGCAGCGTAGGACAGGGGGGATGGGAGACCCAGTACTTC. This sequence encodes CASSVGQGGWETQYF.

This chain links TRBV18 with TRBJ1-6; a possible D gene is TRBD1 (5 bases). The V end was cut by 1 base, the J end by 7 bases, with 11 bases between. This CDR3 has 15 amino acids. CDR1 is KGHSH, CDR2 LQKENI, per germline. CDR3 sequence (DNA): TGTGCCAGCTCACCACTCGGGGGTATCAATTCACCCCTCCACTTT. The encoded protein is CASSPLGGINSPLHF. Full variable domain (remainder filled in from reference TRBV18 and TRBJ1-6): NAGVMQNPRHLVRRRGQEARLRCSPMKGHSHVYWYRQLPEEGLKFMVYLQKENIIDESGMPKERFSAEFPKEGPSILRIQQVVRGDSAAYFCASSPLGGINSPLHFGNGTRLTVT.

The chain is built from TRBV5-5 and TRBJ1-5, with TRBD1 matching 8 bases. Trimming cost V 0 bases and J 2 bases; bases outside gene matches: 1. Germline V CDR1 and CDR2: SGHKS, YYEKEE (reference sequence). The length of the CDR3 is 15 residues. The CDR3 protein is CASSLGGQGNQPQHF. CDR3 nucleotide sequence: TGTGCCAGCAGCTTGGGGGGACAGGGCAATCAGCCCCAGCATTTT.

The chain couples TRBV11-2 to TRBJ1-5; tentative D call: TRBD1 (6 bases). Germline lookup yields CDR1 SGHAT and CDR2 FQNNGV. V gave up 5 bases and J gave up 0 bases, with 11 bases separating them. The CDR3 extends over 15 amino acids. The CDR3 DNA sequence: TGTGCCAGCAGCCCGACAGGAGATAGCAATCAGCCCCAGCATTTT. This encodes CASSPTGDSNQPQHF.

This chain joins TRBV7-9 and TRBJ1-1, with no clear D. The CDR3 loop spans 14 amino acids. With 1 base removed from V and 5 bases from J, the gap between germline ends came to 11 bases. Germline values: CDR1 SEHNR, CDR2 FQNEAQ (reference sequence). CDR3 protein: CASSLEGSGTEAFF. The CDR3 nucleotides are TGTGCCAGCAGCTTAGAGGGCAGCGGGACTGAAGCTTTCTTT. The entire variable domain, with the rest obtained from reference TRBV7-9 and TRBJ1-1, is as follows: DTGVSQNPRHKITKRGQNVTFRCDPISEHNRLYWYRQTLGQGPEFLTYFQNEAQLEKSRLLSDRFSAERPKGSFSTLEIQRTEQGDSAMYLCASSLEGSGTEAFFGQGTRLTVV.

The gene calls are TRBV11-3 and TRBJ2-1; 12 nucleotides align to TRBD2. The J segment lost 6 bases and the V segment lost 5 bases, leaving 5 bases of the junction unmatched. Per the germline V gene, CDR1 is SGHNT and CDR2 is YENEEA. The CDR3 consists of 15 residues. The CDR3 bases are TGTGCCAGCAGCGCGACTAGCGGGAGCGGCAATGAGCAGTTCTTC. As protein: CASSATSGSGNEQFF.